This T cell receptor beta chain was documented in a study of graft-versus-host responses after intestinal transplantation. Whole-study context: Anti-thymocyte globulin induction, then tacrolimus and steroids for around 3 years, went to all recipients. Findings and limits, study-wide: Early post-transplant declines in HvG were associated with peak levels of circulating GvH clones. Patients who carried graft-donor T cell macrochimerism also had high graft-versus-host to host-versus-graft clonal ratios in their allografts.

In regard to this clone: The antigen is unknown.

In germline, CDR1 is SGHNT, CDR2 YYREEE (reference sequence). With 4 bases clipped from V and 10 bases from J, the junction kept 9 bases outside the gene matches. The CDR3 is 14 residues long. Sequencing used immunoSEQ multiplex PCR; TCRdb keeps in-frame clones, though not all of them. The sample lists approximately 58,000 clones, 70% to 90% seen once, with approximately 1.5% in the top ten. The sample was PBMCs, taken 26 days after transplant. The rearrangement links TRBV5-4 to TRBJ1-4; 8 nucleotides align to TRBD1. The receptor was derived from a human patient who received an intestinal transplant, so some T cells may come from the graft donor. The chain's CDR3 is CASSPGTGYGKLFF. The CDR3 region has the DNA TGTGCCAGCAGCCCCGGGACAGGTTATGGAAAACTGTTTTTT. Full variable domain (remainder filled in from reference TRBV5-4 and TRBJ1-4): ETGVTQSPTHLIKTRGQQVTLRCSSQSGHNTVSWYQQALGQGPQFIFQYYREEENGRGNFPPRFSGLQFPNYSSELNVNALELDDSALYLCASSPGTGYGKLFFGSGTQLSVL.